The next 9 T cell receptor beta chains were all read from a single sample in a study of T cells in Graves' hyperthyroidism and ophthalmopathy. Amplification of TCR beta CDR3 regions used RNA as the template. In the first-round RT-PCR of the TCR CDR3, the HTBI primer set was used. Via MiXCR, TCRdb re-called the multiplex PCR reads, giving one row per CDR3 protein. The profile covers under 250,000 distinct CDR3 sequences, with under 20% appearing a single time and around 50% taken by the ten largest. Specimen: blood. These receptors originate from a man aged 45 to 65 with Graves' hyperthyroidism.

This clonotype was found many times. The gene calls are TRBV28 and TRBJ1-2; TRBD1 might be the D (5 bases). The germline V gene encodes CDR1 MDHEN and CDR2 SYDVKM. V was cut by 6 bases and J by 2 bases, with 13 bases left in between. This CDR3 region has 14 residues. CDR3 sequence reads: CASRPSRENYGYTF. The CDR3 DNA is TGTGCCAGCAGGCCGTCCAGGGAGAACTATGGCTACACCTTC.

At least ten counts were recorded for this clonotype. The genes are TRBV7-9 and TRBJ2-7; 10 positions agree with TRBD2. Losses at the gene ends were 0 bases for V and 6 bases for J; bases not matched to a gene: 5. There are 15 residues in the CDR3. CDR1 and CDR2 (germline): SEHNR, FQNEAQ (reference sequence). The CDR3 nucleotides are TGTGCCAGCAGCTTAGCCCTAGCGGGAGCTGGCGAGCAGTACTTC. Translating gives CASSLALAGAGEQYF.

Comment on this clonotype: A much larger clone lies a single base off, so this may be a read error. J is TRBJ2-3 and V is TRBV12-3 or TRBV12-4; no reliable D call. Trimming shortened V by 5 bases and J by 5 bases, and 14 bases separated the two germline ends. CDR3 length: 14 amino acids. CDR3 nucleotide sequence: TGTGCCAGCAGTCTTCAGGTTACCCTAGATACGCAGTATTTT. Translating it yields CASSLQVTLDTQYF.

This clonotype showed up many times. The genes are TRBV11-3 and TRBJ2-1; TRBD1 matches 9 bases. V trimming: 4 bases; J trimming: 9 bases; junction bases outside the gene matches: 10. Germline loops: CDR1 SGHNT, CDR2 YENEEA. The CDR3 contains 15 residues. The CDR3: CASSSSQGAGVEQFF. CDR3 nucleotide sequence: TGTGCCAGCAGCTCTTCACAGGGGGCAGGGGTTGAGCAGTTCTTC.

This clonotype was counted at least ten times. The J gene is TRBJ2-1, the V gene TRBV5-1, with TRBD2 identical over 12 bases. Germline CDR1 is SGHRS and CDR2 is YFSETQ. The CDR3 has 15 amino acids. V was pared by 0 bases and J by 7 bases, with 2 bases of the junction left unmatched. CDR3 in amino acids: CASSLALAGGNEQFF. In DNA, the CDR3 is TGCGCCAGCAGCTTGGCGCTAGCGGGAGGGAATGAGCAGTTCTTC.

This clonotype was seen ten or more times. The J gene is TRBJ2-7, the V gene TRBV3-1, with D perhaps TRBD1 or TRBD2 (6 bases each). Trimming removed 7 bases from V and 12 bases from J, with 22 bases in between. The CDR3 totals 13 residues. Germline values: CDR1 LGHDT, CDR2 YNNKEL (reference sequence). The CDR3 nucleotides read TGTGCCAGCAAGGGGGGAGGCCCAGTCGTGCTGTACTTC. The encoded protein is CASKGGGPVVLYF.

This clonotype has a count of ten or more. This chain joins TRBV20-1 and TRBJ2-3; possibly TRBD1 for D (6 bases). The CDR3 runs to 13 residues. The ends were cut back, 6 bases at V and 2 bases at J, with 12 bases in the middle. The germline V gene has CDR1 DFQATT and CDR2 SNEGSKA (reference sequence). In DNA form, the CDR3 reads TGCAGTGCAAACGACAGGTCCACAGATACGCAGTATTTT. This gives the protein CSANDRSTDTQYF.

Ten or more counts support this clonotype. This rearrangement joins TRBV28 to TRBJ2-7; perhaps TRBD1 as D (6 bases). The CDR3 runs to 17 residues. Germline V gene data show CDR1 as MDHEN and CDR2 as SYDVKM. Trimming took off 3 bases at V and 5 bases at J, with 23 bases between the two ends. The CDR3 DNA follows: TGTGCCAGCAGTTTCCCCACCTTAGAGACAGGCATCCACGAGCAGTACTTC. Residues: CASSFPTLETGIHEQYF.

In its sample, this clonotype was seen a few times. The rearrangement uses TRBV10-2 and TRBJ1-1; unclear D gene. Trimming took 3 bases from V and 1 from J, leaving 6 bases between them. The germline V gene encodes CDR1 WSHSY and CDR2 SAAADI. This CDR3 has 13 residues. The CDR3 DNA is TGCGCCAGCAGTGAAGGTCCGAACACTGAAGCTTTCTTT. Translated: CASSEGPNTEAFF.